The TCR beta chain under discussion was sequenced for a study of blood T cell repertoires in COVID-19. Authors' analysis steps: It was from reference gene primer amplification that nucleated cell counts were estimated. Method: immunoSEQ multiplex PCR; TCRdb's copy keeps in-frame clones and lacks some. V, J and clone size are those of that table, while D and trimming were read from the DNA. The table has about 65,000 clones, roughly 84% seen once. V shed 8 bases and J 6 bases; nucleotides not matched to a gene: 10. The CDR3 runs 14 residues. CDR1 and CDR2 (germline): MDHEN, SYDVKM. The rearrangement uses TRBV28 and TRBJ1-5; the match to TRBD1 covers 7 bases. The sequenced sample consisted of peripheral blood. The sequence was collected from a man aged 50-60 years with COVID-19, enrolled during active disease. The CDR3, as DNA: TGTGCCAGCTGGGCCAGGGGGATGGGTCAGCCCCAGCATTTT. This codes for CASWARGMGQPQHF.